One TCR beta chain is described in this entry. This entry belongs to a study of blood T cell repertoires in COVID-19. The CDR3 totals 16 residues. Per germline, CDR1 SGHRS and CDR2 YFSETQ. The V gene lost 2 bases and the J gene lost 0 bases, with 15 bases spanning the gap. The table came from immunoSEQ multiplex PCR; TCRdb's copy has only in-frame clones and leaves some out. The table shows some 150,000 clones, with 88% occurring only once. The sample consisted of peripheral blood. The sequence was obtained from a human donor in a cohort sampled during active COVID-19. This chain connects TRBV5-1 to TRBJ2-7; tentative D call: TRBD1 (5 bases). CDR3 in DNA: TGCGCCAGCAGCTTAATCCTGGGGCTGAGCTCCTACGAGCAGTACTTC. Translating gives CASSLILGLSSYEQYF.